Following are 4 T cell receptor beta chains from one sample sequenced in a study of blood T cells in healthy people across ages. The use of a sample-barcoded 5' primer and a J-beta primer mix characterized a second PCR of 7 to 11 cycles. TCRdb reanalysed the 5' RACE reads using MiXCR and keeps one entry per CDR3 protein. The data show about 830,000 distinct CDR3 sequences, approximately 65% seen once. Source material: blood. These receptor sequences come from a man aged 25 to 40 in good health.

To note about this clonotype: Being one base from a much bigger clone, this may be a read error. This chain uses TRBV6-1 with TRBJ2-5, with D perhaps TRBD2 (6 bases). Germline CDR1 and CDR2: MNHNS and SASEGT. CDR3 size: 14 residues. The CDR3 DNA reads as TGTGCCACGCTGCGGGATCACCTCCAAGAGGCCCAGTACTTC. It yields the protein CATLRDHLQEAQYF.

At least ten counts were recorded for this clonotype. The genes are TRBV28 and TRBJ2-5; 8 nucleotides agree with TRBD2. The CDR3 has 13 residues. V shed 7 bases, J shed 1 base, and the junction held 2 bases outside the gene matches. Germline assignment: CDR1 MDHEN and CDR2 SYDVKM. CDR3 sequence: CASMAGGQETQYF. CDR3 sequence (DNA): TGTGCCAGCATGGCGGGGGGCCAAGAGACCCAGTACTTC.

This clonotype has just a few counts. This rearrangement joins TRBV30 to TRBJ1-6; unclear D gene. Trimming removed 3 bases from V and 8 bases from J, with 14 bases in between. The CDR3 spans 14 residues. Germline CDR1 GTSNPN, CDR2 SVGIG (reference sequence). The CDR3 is CAWRASRRDSPLHF. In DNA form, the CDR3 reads TGTGCCTGGAGGGCCTCTAGGCGGGATTCACCCCTCCACTTT.

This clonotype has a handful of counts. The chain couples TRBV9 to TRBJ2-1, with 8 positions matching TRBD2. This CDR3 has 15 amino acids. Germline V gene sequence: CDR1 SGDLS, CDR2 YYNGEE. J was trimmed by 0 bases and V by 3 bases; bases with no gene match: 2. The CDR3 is CASSDGTSSYNEQFF. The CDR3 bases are TGTGCCAGCAGCGACGGGACTAGCTCCTACAATGAGCAGTTCTTC.